This is a list of T cell receptor beta chains from one sample in a study of T cell responses to AZD1222 COVID-19 vaccine. Libraries were prepared by immunoSEQ multiplex PCR; TCRdb keeps only in-frame clonotypes and omits some of them. The data show 200,000 or so clones, more than 85% seen once. The sample here was peripheral blood, taken on day 0 of MenACWY control vaccination. The receptors were sampled from an adult in good health. Each CDR3 is given with its conserved first and last residue. Fields, in order: J gene, clone size, D gene, V gene, CDR3 DNA, CDR3 protein. A D gene is named only where the DNA matches it firmly. Only part of the rows carry a size: once, few, many, or a class if the clone is expanded.

J: TRBJ2-3
size: -
D: -
V: TRBV9
DNA: TGTGCCAGCAGCGTAGGTCTGAGCACAGATACGCAGTATTTT
CDR3: CASSVGLSTDTQYF

J: TRBJ2-1
size: -
D: TRBD2
V: TRBV19
DNA: TGTGCCAGTAGTATAGATCTGGGACTAGCGGCAAATGAGCAGTTCTTC
CDR3: CASSIDLGLAANEQFF

J: TRBJ2-3
size: -
D: TRBD2
V: TRBV2
DNA: TGTGCCAGCAGTGGCGGGGGGGCCGTAGATACGCAGTATTTT
CDR3: CASSGGGAVDTQYF

J: TRBJ1-4
size: -
D: TRBD1
V: TRBV30
DNA: TGTGCCTGGAGTGTCCGGACAGGAGGGCCTGAAAAACTGTTTTTT
CDR3: CAWSVRTGGPEKLFF

J: TRBJ2-7
size: -
D: TRBD1
V: TRBV7-9
DNA: TGTGCCAGCAGGGAAACCCGGGACAGGGCCCTTCCCGACTTC
CDR3: CASRETRDRALPDF

J: TRBJ2-6
size: -
D: -
V: TRBV19
DNA: TGTGCCAGTAGTGCGAGGGATGGGGCCAACGTCCTGACTTTC
CDR3: CASSARDGANVLTF

J: TRBJ2-7
size: -
D: TRBD1
V: TRBV5-4
DNA: TGTGCCAGCAGCTCCCGACAGGGATTCTACGAGCAGTACTTC
CDR3: CASSSRQGFYEQYF

J: TRBJ1-6
size: -
D: TRBD1
V: TRBV18
DNA: TGTGCCAGCTCACCAACCGGGACAGGGGAGAGTTCACCCCTCCACTTT
CDR3: CASSPTGTGESSPLHF

J: TRBJ2-6
size: -
D: TRBD1
V: TRBV6-1
DNA: TGTGCCAGCAGTGAAGCGGCAGGGGGCAGTGGTGGGGCCAACGTCCTGACTTTC
CDR3: CASSEAAGGSGGANVLTF

J: TRBJ1-5
size: -
D: -
V: TRBV6-2/TRBV6-3
DNA: TGTGCCAGCAGTAGGGACTCTTCTGGCAATCAGCCCCAGCATTTT
CDR3: CASSRDSSGNQPQHF

J: TRBJ1-1
size: -
D: -
V: TRBV19
DNA: TGTGCCAGTAGAGAGGACCGAAGTATGAACACTGAAGCTTTCTTT
CDR3: CASREDRSMNTEAFF

J: TRBJ1-4
size: few
D: -
V: TRBV25-1
DNA: TGTGCCAGCAGAGCTCATGGGAGTGAAAAACTGTTTTTT
CDR3: CASRAHGSEKLFF

J: TRBJ1-5
size: -
D: -
V: TRBV19
DNA: TGTGCCAGTAGTATACTGGGAAATCAGCCCCAGCATTTT
CDR3: CASSILGNQPQHF

J: TRBJ1-5
size: -
D: -
V: TRBV5-1
DNA: TGCGCCAGCAGCTTGGATGGGGCTTTTGGCAATCAGCCCCAGCATTTT
CDR3: CASSLDGAFGNQPQHF

J: TRBJ1-5
size: -
D: -
V: TRBV25-1
DNA: TGTGCCAGCAGTGCCCAGGGAAGTGGCAATCAGCCCCAGCATTTT
CDR3: CASSAQGSGNQPQHF

J: TRBJ2-7
size: -
D: TRBD2
V: TRBV10-3
DNA: TGTGCCATCGGGGGGGTCCGGAACTACGAGCAGTACTTC
CDR3: CAIGGVRNYEQYF

J: TRBJ1-3
size: -
D: -
V: TRBV6-2/TRBV6-3
DNA: TGTGCCAGCAGTTACGAGGGGGGCACCATATATTTT
CDR3: CASSYEGGTIYF

J: TRBJ2-1
size: -
D: TRBD2
V: TRBV18
DNA: TGTGCCAGCTCACCACGATCGGGACTAGCGTTCCGTGAGCAGTTCTTC
CDR3: CASSPRSGLAFREQFF

J: TRBJ2-1
size: -
D: -
V: TRBV5-4
DNA: TGTGCCAGCAGCTTGGCCGGGGCCACTAGCCTAGGGGGATTCTTC
CDR3: CASSLAGATSLGGFF

J: TRBJ1-5
size: -
D: -
V: TRBV19
DNA: TGTGCCAGTAGTAGACGGGGACGCCTCAATCAGCCCCAGCATTTT
CDR3: CASSRRGRLNQPQHF

J: TRBJ1-2
size: -
D: -
V: TRBV6-6
DNA: TGTGCCAGCTCTTCCCGGCAGGGCTATGGCTACACCTTC
CDR3: CASSSRQGYGYTF

J: TRBJ2-2
size: -
D: TRBD2
V: TRBV7-3
DNA: TGTGCCAGCAGCTTAGATACGATGGGAGGGACCGGGGAGCTGTTTTTT
CDR3: CASSLDTMGGTGELFF

J: TRBJ2-7
size: -
D: -
V: TRBV19
DNA: TGTGCCAGTAGTACGGGAACCTACGAGCAGTACTTC
CDR3: CASSTGTYEQYF

J: TRBJ2-7
size: -
D: TRBD1
V: TRBV6-5
DNA: TGTGCCAGCGGTCCTGGCAGGGGGCTTCTCTACGAGCAGTACTTC
CDR3: CASGPGRGLLYEQYF

J: TRBJ1-1
size: -
D: -
V: TRBV6-5
DNA: TGTGCCAGCAGTTACTCTTTGGGGGTGATTGGTGAAGCTTTCTTT
CDR3: CASSYSLGVIGEAFF

J: TRBJ2-2
size: -
D: -
V: TRBV5-6
DNA: TGTGCCAGCAGCTTGGCTGGGGGGAGGACCGGGGAGCTGTTTTTT
CDR3: CASSLAGGRTGELFF

J: TRBJ1-2
size: -
D: -
V: TRBV5-1
DNA: TGCGCCAGCAGCTTCGGAGACTATGGCTACACCTTC
CDR3: CASSFGDYGYTF

J: TRBJ1-5
size: -
D: TRBD1
V: TRBV6-5
DNA: TGTGCCAGCAAACAGGGGGTACAGCCCCAGCATTTT
CDR3: CASKQGVQPQHF

J: TRBJ2-5
size: -
D: TRBD2
V: TRBV24-1
DNA: TGTGCCACCAGTCCTAGCGGGGCCCAGGGAGGGACCCAGTACTTC
CDR3: CATSPSGAQGGTQYF

J: TRBJ1-2
size: -
D: TRBD1
V: TRBV2
DNA: TGTGCCAGCCGGACAGGGGGCTATGGCTACACCTTC
CDR3: CASRTGGYGYTF

J: TRBJ2-5
size: once
D: -
V: TRBV9
DNA: TGTGCCACTGGGCGGTCGGGGGCTAAGGGCGAGACCCAGTACTTC
CDR3: CATGRSGAKGETQYF

J: TRBJ1-6
size: -
D: TRBD1
V: TRBV7-2
DNA: TGTGCCACCTCCGGGACAGGGAATTATAATTCACCCCTCCACTTT
CDR3: CATSGTGNYNSPLHF

J: TRBJ1-2
size: -
D: -
V: TRBV6-5
DNA: TGTGCCACCACAGGGTATGGTGGCTACACCTTC
CDR3: CATTGYGGYTF

J: TRBJ1-2
size: -
D: TRBD1
V: TRBV9
DNA: TGTGCCAGCAGCCAGGGGACAGGGGAGAACTATGGCTACACCTTC
CDR3: CASSQGTGENYGYTF

J: TRBJ1-3
size: -
D: -
V: TRBV5-1
DNA: TGCGCCAGCAGCTTGCCAGACTCCTCTGGAAACACCATATATTTT
CDR3: CASSLPDSSGNTIYF